The 30 T cell receptor beta chains below were found in one sample sequenced in a study of siplizumab effects on memory and regulatory T cells. Produced via immunoSEQ multiplex PCR; TCRdb's table is partial and in-frame only. The data hold about 110,000 clones, with 92% observed a single time. Sequencing was carried out using Tregs sorted from blood. The receptors shown here come from a human donor in good health.

V usage is TRBV7-3 and J usage is TRBJ2-7; TRBD2 agrees at 7 bases. There are 14 residues in the CDR3. Germline assignment: CDR1 SGHTA and CDR2 FQGTGA. The V segment lost 2 bases and the J segment 6 bases; nucleotides outside the gene matches: 7. The CDR3 DNA reads TGTGCCAGCAGCTTAGTCGCGGGAGCACGCGAGCAGTACTTC. As protein: CASSLVAGAREQYF.

This chain connects TRBV9 to TRBJ2-7, with D hard to call. The CDR3 loop spans 14 amino acids. The germline CDR1 and CDR2 sequences are SGDLS and YYNGEE. V dropped 0 bases and J dropped 2 bases, with 9 bases sitting between them. CDR3 region: CASSVAPIAYEQYF. As DNA, the CDR3 is TGTGCCAGCAGCGTAGCACCAATTGCCTACGAGCAGTACTTC.

CDR3 amino acids: CASSQNRDSDTQYF. Written as DNA, the CDR3 is TGTGCCAGCTCACAAAATCGGGACTCCGATACGCAGTATTTT. The chain is built from TRBV18 and TRBJ2-3; D is perhaps TRBD2 (6 bases). Germline V gene sequence: CDR1 KGHSH, CDR2 LQKENI. V lost 4 bases and J lost 6, with 14 bases in between. This CDR3 spans 14 amino acids.

The J gene is TRBJ1-2, the V gene TRBV7-2; a possible D gene is TRBD1 (5 bases). Trimming cost V 1 base and J 4 bases, with 19 bases left between them. CDR3 length equals 17 residues. Per the germline V gene, CDR1 is SGHTA and CDR2 is FQGNSA. CDR3 region: CASSLVVGPQNSYGYTF. The CDR3 coding sequence is TGTGCCAGCAGCTTAGTCGTGGGACCACAGAACTCCTATGGCTACACCTTC. Full variable domain (remainder filled in from reference TRBV7-2 and TRBJ1-2): GAGVSQSPSNKVTEKGKDVELRCDPISGHTALYWYRQSLGQGLEFLIYFQGNSAPDKSGLPSDRFSAERTGGSVSTLTIQRTQQEDSAVYLCASSLVVGPQNSYGYTFGSGTRLTVV.

The chain is built from TRBV10-3 and TRBJ2-7; TRBD1 matches at 8 bases. CDR1 is ENHRY and CDR2 is SYGVKD in the germline V gene. This CDR3 has 15 residues. V was pared by 6 bases and J by 7 bases, with 14 bases of the junction left unmatched. The DNA for the CDR3 is TGTGCCATCAGCGAAACGCTCAGGGGGCTGGGTGAGCAGTACTTC. It is translated as CAISETLRGLGEQYF.

The chain employs TRBV29-1 and TRBJ1-3, with unresolved D. The CDR3 runs to 15 residues. Germline V gives CDR1 SQVTM, CDR2 ANQGSEA. V gave up 4 bases and J gave up 2 bases, with 15 bases separating them. CDR3 sequence (DNA): TGCAGCGTTGGATTCGGGTATGACGCTGGAAACACCATATATTTT. This codes for CSVGFGYDAGNTIYF.

The chain recombines TRBV10-3 with TRBJ2-3; D is unresolved. V dropped 6 bases and J dropped 0 bases, with 7 bases sitting between them. Germline values: CDR1 ENHRY, CDR2 SYGVKD. There are 13 residues in the CDR3. The CDR3 is CAIRAGSTDTQYF. Here the CDR3 DNA reads TGTGCCATCAGAGCCGGGAGCACAGATACGCAGTATTTT.

This chain uses TRBV27 with TRBJ1-2; D remains unclear. Per germline, CDR1 MNHEY and CDR2 SMNVEV (reference sequence). The germline V and J ends were trimmed by 0 bases and 4 bases, with 12 bases remaining between them. The CDR3 is made up of 15 amino acids. CDR3 sequence (DNA): TGTGCCAGCAGTTTATCCCCGGGAGGGAGCTATGGCTACACCTTC. Translation: CASSLSPGGSYGYTF.

Remarks on this clone: The junction and the germline gene differ at one end; a read error may be behind it. The genes are TRBV7-2 and TRBJ1-2, with a tentative D call TRBD1 (5 bases). In germline, CDR1 is SGHTA, CDR2 FQGNSA. This CDR3 contains 11 residues. CDR3 coding DNA: TGTGCCAGCAGCCGCTGGGGACGACGGTTCTTC. Translating gives CASSRWGRRFF.

This chain joins TRBV14 and TRBJ1-2; no definite D call. The CDR3 totals 12 residues. Germline loops: CDR1 SGHDN, CDR2 FVKESK. V was shortened by 2 bases and J by 8 bases, with 9 bases between the two germline ends. This chain's CDR3 is CASSQLPGGYTF. In DNA, the CDR3 is TGTGCCAGCAGCCAATTGCCGGGAGGCTACACCTTC.

The rearrangement uses TRBV5-8 and TRBJ2-1, with D unresolved. Trimming stripped 1 base from V and 7 bases from J, with 12 bases between. Germline V lookup: CDR1 SGHTS, CDR2 YDEGEE. This CDR3 spans 14 amino acids. This CDR3 is CASSLPTGGNEQFF. CDR3 coding DNA: TGTGCCAGCAGCTTGCCCACCGGTGGGAATGAGCAGTTCTTC.

This clone is a singleton in its sample. The chain uses TRBV5-6 and TRBJ2-7; D gene ambiguous. The CDR3 is 13 residues long. V shed 2 bases and J shed 6 bases, with 12 bases lying between them. Per the germline V gene, CDR1 is SGHDT and CDR2 is YYEEEE. In DNA, the CDR3 is TGTGCCAGCAGCTTAGGCCTAGTCGGCGAGCAGTACTTC. It yields the protein CASSLGLVGEQYF.

This sequence joins TRBV19 and TRBJ2-7; D perhaps matches TRBD1 (6 bases). CDR1 LNHDA and CDR2 SQIVND come from the germline V gene (reference sequence). Trimming cost V 6 bases and J 2 bases, with 14 bases left between them. The CDR3 totals 14 residues. CDR3 sequence: CASSTTGTTYEQYF. The CDR3 region has the DNA TGTGCCAGTAGCACAACAGGGACCACCTACGAGCAGTACTTC.

The rearrangement links TRBV7-9 to TRBJ2-3; 7 bases fit TRBD1. Trimming cost V 8 bases and J 2 bases; bases outside gene matches: 10. The germline CDR1 and CDR2 sequences are SEHNR and FQNEAQ (reference sequence). This CDR3 contains 15 residues. The CDR3 loop reads CASPSGQTYTDTQYF. For the CDR3, the DNA is TGTGCCAGCCCGTCGGGACAGACCTACACAGATACGCAGTATTTT.

The V call is TRBV7-9, the J call TRBJ1-2; D is uncertain. The CDR3 extends over 12 amino acids. Germline CDR1 SEHNR, CDR2 FQNEAQ (reference sequence). V was shortened by 5 bases and J by 8 bases, with 12 bases between the two germline ends. The CDR3 DNA is TGTGCCAGCAGCCAAGATTTGGGGGGCTACACCTTC. Its translation: CASSQDLGGYTF.

This chain links TRBV13 with TRBJ2-7, with 7 positions matching TRBD1. The CDR3 has 16 residues. Looked up from germline, CDR1 is PRHDT and CDR2 is FYEKMQ (reference sequence). The ends lost 2 bases at V and 3 bases at J; junction bases unmatched: 10. The DNA for the CDR3 is TGTGCCAGCAGCTTAATGACCCGGACAGGCTTCTACGAGCAGTACTTC. This encodes CASSLMTRTGFYEQYF.

The rearrangement joins TRBV7-3 to TRBJ2-1; D is unresolved. Between the trimmed V and J ends, which lost 5 bases and 6 bases, there was a span of 14 bases. CDR1 is SGHTA and CDR2 is FQGTGA in the germline V gene. There are 14 residues in the CDR3. The CDR3 spells CASSPPGVGNEQFF. DNA of the CDR3: TGTGCCAGCAGCCCCCCTGGGGTCGGCAATGAGCAGTTCTTC.

This chain uses TRBV7-6 with TRBJ2-3; 9 nucleotides agree with TRBD2. This CDR3 region has 16 residues. The V and J ends lost 4 bases and 4 bases, in that order; junction bases with no gene match: 9. Germline loops: CDR1 SGHVS, CDR2 FNYEAQ. Written as DNA, the CDR3 is TGTGCCAGCAGCTACGCGGGCGCGGGAGGGTCAGATACGCAGTATTTT. Translation gives CASSYAGAGGSDTQYF.

This clone was recorded once. CDR3 DNA sequence: TGTGCCAGTAGTTTGACAGTCCCTTATGGCTACACCTTC. It is translated as CASSLTVPYGYTF. V and J are TRBV19 and TRBJ1-2; D perhaps matches TRBD1 (5 bases). Germline-derived CDR1 and CDR2 are LNHDA and SQIVND (reference sequence). CDR3 length: 13 residues. V lost 5 bases, J lost 5 bases, and 12 bases lay in between.

The J gene is TRBJ2-3, the V gene TRBV19; TRBD2 matches at 9 bases. The germline CDR1 and CDR2 sequences are LNHDA and SQIVND (reference sequence). With 2 bases clipped from V and 4 bases from J, the junction kept 10 bases outside the gene matches. This CDR3 contains 17 residues. The CDR3 here is CASSILLGGGRADTQYF. The CDR3 nucleotides read TGTGCCAGTAGTATATTGTTAGGTGGCGGGAGGGCAGATACGCAGTATTTT.

The chain combines TRBV7-9 with TRBJ1-4; 8 bases line up with TRBD1. Germline CDR1 and CDR2: SEHNR and FQNEAQ (reference sequence). This CDR3 is built from 16 residues. The trim removed 5 bases at V and 5 bases at J, leaving 10 bases unmatched. The CDR3 nucleotides read TGTGCCAGCAGCGCATTGGACCGGGACAGGAATGAAAAACTGTTTTTT. Its translation: CASSALDRDRNEKLFF.

A remark on this clone: The same CDR3 also results from other DNA sequences found in this sample. This rearrangement joins TRBV6-6 to TRBJ2-1; no firm D call. This CDR3 has 10 residues. V dropped 2 bases and J dropped 7 bases, with 0 bases sitting between them. Germline V gives CDR1 MNHNY, CDR2 SVGAGI (reference sequence). The CDR3 DNA sequence: TGTGCCAGCAGTTACAATGAGCAGTTCTTC. This gives the protein CASSYNEQFF.

This chain joins TRBV5-1 and TRBJ2-7; 9 bases line up with TRBD1. The CDR3 is made up of 14 amino acids. V gave up 5 bases and J gave up 4 bases; unmatched junction bases: 7. Germline lookup yields CDR1 SGHRS and CDR2 YFSETQ. The chain's CDR3 is CASRYGTGTYEQYF. CDR3 DNA: TGCGCCAGCAGGTACGGGACAGGGACGTACGAGCAGTACTTC.

V usage is TRBV27 and J usage is TRBJ2-7; 7 positions match TRBD2. The CDR3 loop spans 16 amino acids. Germline V gene lookup returns CDR1 MNHEY and CDR2 SMNVEV (reference sequence). The V segment lost 5 bases and the J segment 5 bases; nucleotides outside the gene matches: 15. CDR3 nucleotide sequence: TGTGCCAGCAGTCGATCGTTGACTAGCTGGGCGAACGAGCAGTACTTC. Protein product: CASSRSLTSWANEQYF.

In this sample, this clone turned up a few times. The J gene is TRBJ2-7, the V gene TRBV25-1; tentative D call: TRBD2 (6 bases). Trimming took 5 bases from V and 3 from J, leaving 14 bases between them. CDR1 is MGHDK and CDR2 is SYGVNS in the germline V gene. CDR3 length equals 14 residues. CDR3 loop: CASSSLAISYEQYF. CDR3 sequence (DNA): TGTGCCAGCAGTAGTCTAGCGATTAGCTACGAGCAGTACTTC.

The chain recombines TRBV5-1 with TRBJ1-1; 7 bases map to TRBD1. This CDR3 is built from 14 residues. CDR1 and CDR2 from the germline V gene are SGHRS and YFSETQ. V dropped 6 bases and J dropped 0; count of bases not matched to a gene: 5. In DNA, the CDR3 is TGCGCCAGCACAGGGACAGCCATGAACACTGAAGCTTTCTTT. Protein product: CASTGTAMNTEAFF.

The gene calls are TRBV7-9 and TRBJ2-4, with D perhaps being TRBD1 or TRBD2 (6 bases each). Germline V CDR1 and CDR2: SEHNR, FQNEAQ (reference sequence). Between the trimmed V and J ends, which lost 2 bases and 6 bases, there was a span of 14 bases. The length of the CDR3 is 15 residues. DNA of the CDR3: TGTGCCAGCAGCTTATCACAGGGAGGACGAAACATTCAGTACTTC. Its translation is CASSLSQGGRNIQYF.

The rearrangement joins TRBV6-5 to TRBJ1-2; weak D call: TRBD1 (5 bases). Per germline, CDR1 MNHEY and CDR2 SVGAGI. V lost 2 bases and J 7 bases, leaving 17 bases between the germline ends. The CDR3 is made up of 15 amino acids. The DNA for the CDR3 is TGTGCCAGCAGTTACGTGGGGGTAACCCACAGTGGCTACACCTTC. It yields the protein CASSYVGVTHSGYTF.

The chain links TRBV5-1 to TRBJ1-1, with 11 bases identical to TRBD1. The germline V gene encodes CDR1 SGHRS and CDR2 YFSETQ. This CDR3 region has 14 residues. V lost 4 bases and J lost 6; bases outside the gene matches: 5. The CDR3 region is CASSRGGQGAEAFF. The CDR3 coding sequence is TGCGCCAGCAGCCGAGGGGGACAGGGGGCTGAAGCTTTCTTT.

The rearrangement links TRBV7-9 to TRBJ2-1, with TRBD2 identical over 9 bases. The CDR3 loop spans 15 amino acids. The germline V gene has CDR1 SEHNR and CDR2 FQNEAQ (reference sequence). Trimming removed 3 bases from V and 7 bases from J; junction bases left unmatched: 7. The CDR3 DNA reads as TGTGCCAGCAGCTTTAGACTAGCGGTTTGGAATGAGCAGTTCTTC. This encodes CASSFRLAVWNEQFF.